These 22 T cell receptor beta chains were sequenced from one sample in a study of shared clonotypes between healthy human individuals. Method: immunoSEQ multiplex PCR; TCRdb's copy keeps in-frame clones and lacks some. In the table there are about 2,200,000 clones, roughly 91% of which are singletons. The naive CD8 fraction comprised CD45RO-negative cells positively selected for CCR7 and excluded terminally differentiated effector memory CD45RA+ cells. Specimen: naive CD8+ T cells from PBMCs. The receptors were gathered from a man aged 18 to 30 in good health. Some clones in this sample may be carry-over from other donors' samples.

CDR3 region: CASTSPGLAPEQYF. The CDR3 region has the DNA TGTGCCAGCACTTCCCCCGGGCTAGCCCCCGAGCAGTACTTC. V gene TRBV6-5 combines with J gene TRBJ2-7, with D perhaps matching TRBD2 (5 bases). Germline CDR1 is MNHEY and CDR2 is SVGAGI. Trimming left V 7 bases short and J 6 bases short, with 19 bases between. The CDR3 loop spans 14 amino acids.

V usage is TRBV19 and J usage is TRBJ2-3; TRBD1 agrees at 7 bases. In germline, CDR1 is LNHDA, CDR2 SQIVND (reference sequence). The CDR3 consists of 14 residues. The J segment lost 6 bases and the V segment lost 5 bases, leaving 8 bases of the junction unmatched. The CDR3 loop is CASSPWTGGDTQYF. The DNA of the CDR3 is TGTGCCAGTAGTCCCTGGACAGGTGGTGATACGCAGTATTTT.

V and J are TRBV28 and TRBJ1-5; the D is unclear. V lost 5 bases, J lost 4 bases, and 9 bases lay in between. This CDR3 contains 13 residues. Per germline, CDR1 MDHEN and CDR2 SYDVKM. CDR3 sequence (DNA): TGTGCCAGCAGTCCTCCCTTTAATCAGCCCCAGCATTTT. Its protein is CASSPPFNQPQHF.

The rearrangement joins TRBV4-1 to TRBJ2-4; D might be TRBD1 (5 bases). Trimming pared 1 base from V and 3 bases from J, leaving 10 bases between. CDR1 and CDR2 from the germline V gene are MGHRA and YSYEKL. CDR3 length: 15 residues. CDR3 residues: CASSQVEDIKNIQYF. CDR3 in DNA: TGCGCCAGCAGCCAAGTTGAGGACATCAAAAACATTCAGTACTTC.

Comment on this clone: The sample has other DNA sequences that encode this CDR3 too. This rearrangement joins TRBV7-9 to TRBJ1-5; D gene unclear. The V gene lost 1 base and the J gene lost 7 bases, with 11 bases spanning the gap. CDR1 and CDR2 (germline): SEHNR, FQNEAQ (reference sequence). The CDR3 length is 14 residues. CDR3 DNA sequence: TGTGCCAGCAGCTTAGGCGGCAGGTCACAGCCCCAGCATTTT. Translation gives CASSLGGRSQPQHF.

The CDR3 bases are TGTGCCAGCAGCGGTACAGGGGACAGGACAGATACGCAGTATTTT. Protein product: CASSGTGDRTDTQYF. The chain uses TRBV9 and TRBJ2-3, with 8 bases that match TRBD1. V trimming: 3 bases; J trimming: 3 bases; junction bases outside the gene matches: 6. CDR1 and CDR2 (germline): SGDLS, YYNGEE. The CDR3 sequence is 15 residues long.

V and J are TRBV28 and TRBJ2-7; D tentatively reads TRBD1 or TRBD2 (5 bases each). With 4 bases removed from V and 5 bases from J, the gap between germline ends came to 12 bases. This CDR3 region has 13 residues. The germline V gene has CDR1 MDHEN and CDR2 SYDVKM. CDR3 residues: CASSYGTYDEQYF. CDR3 DNA sequence: TGTGCCAGCAGTTATGGGACGTACGACGAGCAGTACTTC.

The rearrangement links TRBV7-9 to TRBJ1-2; D gene unclear. Germline V gene sequence: CDR1 SEHNR, CDR2 FQNEAQ (reference sequence). Trimming left V 5 bases short and J 0 bases short, with 13 bases between. The CDR3 runs to 15 residues. Here the CDR3 reads CASSPPGAANYGYTF. For the CDR3, the DNA is TGTGCCAGCAGCCCACCCGGCGCCGCTAACTATGGCTACACCTTC.

In this sample, this clone turned up a few times. The V call is TRBV27, the J call TRBJ1-1; D is unresolved. V was trimmed by 5 bases and J by 6 bases, leaving 16 bases between them. The CDR3 totals 14 residues. Germline CDR1 MNHEY, CDR2 SMNVEV (reference sequence). This chain's CDR3 is CASSKTKTGAEAFF. The CDR3 DNA follows: TGTGCCAGCAGTAAAACCAAGACCGGCGCTGAAGCTTTCTTT.

This chain links TRBV7-9 with TRBJ2-1, with D possibly matching TRBD1 (6 bases). The CDR3 sequence is 14 residues long. V was pared by 7 bases and J by 9 bases, with 19 bases between. Germline CDR1 is SEHNR and CDR2 is FQNEAQ (reference sequence). Here the CDR3 DNA reads TGTGCCAGCACCGGTCACAGGGAAGTAGGTGAGCAGTTCTTC. Translation gives CASTGHREVGEQFF.

The rearrangement uses TRBV9 and TRBJ1-5, with D unclear. CDR1 and CDR2 from the germline V gene are SGDLS and YYNGEE. V lost 3 bases to trimming and J lost 0 bases, with 10 bases between them. The CDR3 has 15 residues. CDR3 nucleotide sequence: TGTGCCAGCAGCGAAGGGCTTAATAGCAATCAGCCCCAGCATTTT. Encoded protein: CASSEGLNSNQPQHF.

The chain joins TRBV9 to TRBJ2-2; D is perhaps TRBD1 or TRBD2 (5 bases each). This CDR3 is built from 15 residues. V was pared by 5 bases and J by 4 bases, with 15 bases between. Germline values: CDR1 SGDLS, CDR2 YYNGEE. The DNA for the CDR3 is TGTGCCAGCAGGAAGGGAGCAGGGAGCACCGGGGAGCTGTTTTTT. Translated: CASRKGAGSTGELFF.

The CDR3 DNA reads TGTGCCAGCAGCCAAGATGTACGGACAGGGGCCCTTGAGCAGTTCTTC. Encoded protein: CASSQDVRTGALEQFF. V is TRBV14 and J is TRBJ2-1; 9 bases are a match to TRBD1. CDR3 length equals 16 residues. With 0 bases clipped from V and 9 bases from J, the junction kept 9 bases outside the gene matches. The germline V gene has CDR1 SGHDN and CDR2 FVKESK. Full variable domain (remainder filled in from reference TRBV14 and TRBJ2-1): EAGVTQFPSHSVIEKGQTVTLRCDPISGHDNLYWYRRVMGKEIKFLLHFVKESKQDESGMPNNRFLAERTGGTYSTLKVQPAELEDSGVYFCASSQDVRTGALEQFFGPGTRLTVL.

The chain is built from TRBV13 and TRBJ2-7; D may correspond to TRBD1 or TRBD2 (7 bases each). The germline V and J ends were trimmed by 6 bases and 3 bases, with 18 bases remaining between them. CDR1 and CDR2 (germline): PRHDT, FYEKMQ (reference sequence). The CDR3 totals 15 residues. CDR3 sequence (DNA): TGTGCCAGCAGGCCTCAGGGGGGGACCTTCTACGAGCAGTACTTC. Its protein is CASRPQGGTFYEQYF.

CDR3 in amino acids: CASSLRAPIWANVLTF. In nucleotides, the CDR3 is TGTGCCAGCAGCCTAAGGGCCCCGATTTGGGCCAACGTCCTGACTTTC. The chain joins TRBV7-9 to TRBJ2-6, with D hard to call. Trimming pared 5 bases from V and 5 bases from J, leaving 16 bases between. The CDR3 consists of 16 residues. In germline, CDR1 is SEHNR, CDR2 FQNEAQ (reference sequence).

V gene TRBV7-9 combines with J gene TRBJ2-2, with 7 nucleotides matching TRBD2. CDR1 and CDR2 (germline): SEHNR, FQNEAQ (reference sequence). With V trimmed by 3 bases and J by 0 bases, 1 base remained unmatched. The CDR3 covers 15 residues. In DNA form, the CDR3 reads TGTGCCAGCAGCTTTAGCGGGTCGAACACCGGGGAGCTGTTTTTT. Translation gives CASSFSGSNTGELFF. Combining the CDR3 with reference TRBV7-9 and TRBJ2-2 gives the whole variable domain DTGVSQNPRHKITKRGQNVTFRCDPISEHNRLYWYRQTLGQGPEFLTYFQNEAQLEKSRLLSDRFSAERPKGSFSTLEIQRTEQGDSAMYLCASSFSGSNTGELFFGEGSRLTVL.

A remark on this clone: This CDR3 is also generated by other DNA sequences in the sample. This rearrangement joins TRBV7-6 to TRBJ2-7, with a tentative D call TRBD2 (5 bases). V was trimmed by 2 bases and J by 0 bases, leaving 11 bases between them. Germline loops: CDR1 SGHVS, CDR2 FNYEAQ. The CDR3 is 15 amino acids. The CDR3 DNA sequence: TGTGCCAGCAGCTTATTACCGGGAACCTCCTACGAGCAGTACTTC. Translated: CASSLLPGTSYEQYF.

CDR3 in DNA: TGTGCCAGCAGCGTAGGACTGAACTACGAGCAGTACTTC. This gives the protein CASSVGLNYEQYF. The chain has TRBV9 and TRBJ2-7; no clear D gene. Between the trimmed V and J ends, which lost 0 bases and 3 bases, there was a span of 7 bases. CDR1 SGDLS and CDR2 YYNGEE come from the germline V gene. The CDR3 covers 13 residues.

The V call is TRBV19, the J call TRBJ1-1; TRBD1 might be the D (6 bases). Germline CDR1 is LNHDA and CDR2 is SQIVND (reference sequence). V was trimmed by 2 bases and J by 2 bases, leaving 9 bases between them. The CDR3 contains 14 residues. The CDR3 loop reads CASSIQQGNTEAFF. In nucleotides, the CDR3 is TGTGCCAGTAGTATACAACAGGGTAACACTGAAGCTTTCTTT. The full variable domain, with the rest looked up from reference TRBV19 and TRBJ1-1, is DGGITQSPKYLFRKEGQNVTLSCEQNLNHDAMYWYRQDPGQGLRLIYYSQIVNDFQKGDIAEGYSVSREKKESFPLTVTSAQKNPTAFYLCASSIQQGNTEAFFGQGTRLTVV.

This clone was recorded only once. V usage is TRBV29-1 and J usage is TRBJ2-3, with 7 bases identical to TRBD1. The CDR3 loop spans 13 amino acids. Germline lookup yields CDR1 SQVTM and CDR2 ANQGSEA. With 7 bases clipped from V and 2 bases from J, the junction kept 6 bases outside the gene matches. The CDR3 loop is CSAQGQSTDTQYF. The CDR3 DNA follows: TGCAGCGCACAGGGACAGTCCACAGATACGCAGTATTTT.

In regard to this clone: Other DNA sequences from this sample encode an identical CDR3 as well. CDR3 residues: CATSRDRGTYEQYF. The CDR3 coding sequence is TGTGCCACCAGCAGAGACAGGGGAACCTACGAGCAGTACTTC. The chain is built from TRBV15 and TRBJ2-7; D perhaps matches TRBD1 (6 bases). The CDR3 spans 14 residues. Per the germline V gene, CDR1 is LNHNV and CDR2 is YYDKDF (reference sequence). The germline V and J ends were trimmed by 0 bases and 2 bases, with 8 bases remaining between them.

This rearrangement joins TRBV14 to TRBJ2-3, with 7 bases lining up with TRBD2. Germline CDR1 SGHDN, CDR2 FVKESK. The CDR3 is made up of 15 amino acids. V lost 0 bases, J lost 6 bases, and 6 bases stayed unmatched. The CDR3 region has the DNA TGTGCCAGCAGCCAAGATCTGGGGGGGGTGGATACGCAGTATTTT. It is translated as CASSQDLGGVDTQYF.